Listed below are T cell receptor beta chains from one sample, sequenced in a study of response to subunit inactivated influenza vaccine. One entry per CDR3 protein, called by TCRdb with MiXCR from the RT-PCR reads. This sample yields just over 300,000 distinct CDR3 sequences, of which approximately 20% are seen a single time; approximately 10% belongs to the top ten. The sequencing here drew on PBMCs from blood, taken approximately 20 months after vaccination. The receptors come from a man aged 45 to 75 who received an inactivated influenza vaccine. Both conserved end residues are part of each CDR3. D genes are given only for firm matches. Not all rows give a size; the values are once, few, many and, for expanded clones, a class.

DNA: TGTGCCAGCAGTTGGGGAAACACCATATATTTT; CDR3: CASSWGNTIYF; size: -; V: TRBV28; J: TRBJ1-3; D: -
DNA: TGCAGTGCTAGGAAGGGAGGAAGGGCAGAGACCCAGTACTTC; CDR3: CSARKGGRAETQYF; size: -; V: TRBV20-1; J: TRBJ2-5; D: -
DNA: TGTGCCAGCAGTTTGCGACTGGGACAGAACTACGAGCAGTACTTC; CDR3: CASSLRLGQNYEQYF; size: many; V: TRBV12-3/TRBV12-4; J: TRBJ2-7; D: TRBD1
DNA: TGTGCCAGCAGTCCCTCGGGGCGGAGGAGTAACTATGGCTACACCTTC; CDR3: CASSPSGRRSNYGYTF; size: -; V: TRBV6-5; J: TRBJ1-2; D: -
DNA: TGTGCCAGCCGGGGACGGGGGGCCAAATACTTC; CDR3: CASRGRGAKYF; size: -; V: TRBV11-2; J: TRBJ2-5; D: -
DNA: TGCGCCAGCAGCTTGCCTCGCACTGGTGGACAGCAGCCGCTGAGCTCCTACAATGAGCAGTTCTTC; CDR3: CASSLPRTGGQQPLSSYNEQFF; size: -; V: TRBV5-1; J: TRBJ2-1; D: -
DNA: TGTGCCAGCAGCGACTATATAGGGACAAGTTCCTACGAGCAGTACTTC; CDR3: CASSDYIGTSSYEQYF; size: -; V: TRBV5-5; J: TRBJ2-7; D: -
DNA: TGCAGTGCTAGAACCCCCTATGCGGGGGGGAGCACAGATACGCAGTATTTT; CDR3: CSARTPYAGGSTDTQYF; size: -; V: TRBV20-1; J: TRBJ2-3; D: TRBD2
DNA: TGTGCCAGCAGCTTAGGCCGGCAGGGGAGGGCAGATACGCAGTATTTT; CDR3: CASSLGRQGRADTQYF; size: -; V: TRBV7-6; J: TRBJ2-3; D: -
DNA: TGTGCCATCGGAAGCGGCTACACAGATACGCAGTATTTT; CDR3: CAIGSGYTDTQYF; size: -; V: TRBV10-3; J: TRBJ2-3; D: -
DNA: TGTGCCAGCATAGCGATTGATGAGCAGTTCTTC; CDR3: CASIAIDEQFF; size: -; V: TRBV28; J: TRBJ2-1; D: -
DNA: TGTGCCAGCAGCCCACTACGGACAGGGGGGAACGGCTACACCTTC; CDR3: CASSPLRTGGNGYTF; size: many; V: TRBV3-1; J: TRBJ1-2; D: TRBD1
DNA: TGTGCCAGTAGTATTGTCCCTCACGAGCAGTACTTC; CDR3: CASSIVPHEQYF; size: few; V: TRBV19; J: TRBJ2-7; D: -
DNA: TGTGCCAGCAGCGTAGGACAGGAAAATGAAAAACTGTTTTTT; CDR3: CASSVGQENEKLFF; size: -; V: TRBV7-2; J: TRBJ1-4; D: TRBD1
DNA: TGCAGTGCTAGAGAGAGGGGGGGGCCTGGTGAGCAGTTCTTC; CDR3: CSARERGGPGEQFF; size: many; V: TRBV20-1; J: TRBJ2-1; D: -
DNA: TGCGCCAGCAGCTTGGTTCACGGGGTTTCAGATACGCAGTATTTT; CDR3: CASSLVHGVSDTQYF; size: many; V: TRBV5-1; J: TRBJ2-3; D: -
DNA: TGCAGTGCCGAAAAATCGGGGGGCCTAGGAGATACGCAGTATTTT; CDR3: CSAEKSGGLGDTQYF; size: few; V: TRBV20-1; J: TRBJ2-3; D: -
DNA: TGTGCCAGCACCAAAGGGGGGTTTTATGGCTACACCTTC; CDR3: CASTKGGFYGYTF; size: few; V: TRBV28; J: TRBJ1-2; D: -
DNA: TGTGCCAGCAGGGACTCTCTCTATAGCAATCAGCCCCAGCATTTT; CDR3: CASRDSLYSNQPQHF; size: many; V: TRBV2; J: TRBJ1-5; D: -
DNA: TGTGCCAGCAGTTTTCATGGCGCGGAGAATGAAAAACTGTTTTTT; CDR3: CASSFHGAENEKLFF; size: few; V: TRBV12-3/TRBV12-4; J: TRBJ1-4; D: -
DNA: TGTGCCAGCACCCCCTTAGTCCCCGCGGGGGAGCAGTACTTC; CDR3: CASTPLVPAGEQYF; size: -; V: TRBV6-1; J: TRBJ2-7; D: -
DNA: TGTGCCAGTGCCCAAGATATTGGAAACACCATATATTTT; CDR3: CASAQDIGNTIYF; size: few; V: TRBV7-9; J: TRBJ1-3; D: -
DNA: TGTGCCAGCAGCTTAACCACAGGGATCACTGAAGCTTTCTTT; CDR3: CASSLTTGITEAFF; size: -; V: TRBV7-9; J: TRBJ1-1; D: -
DNA: TGTGCCTGGAGTGTAGGGGTAGGGCAGACGAAACTGTTTTTT; CDR3: CAWSVGVGQTKLFF; size: -; V: TRBV30; J: TRBJ1-4; D: -
DNA: TGCAGCGTTCATGGTGGAGAGGGCCTGAGCACTGAAGCTTTCTTT; CDR3: CSVHGGEGLSTEAFF; size: many; V: TRBV29-1; J: TRBJ1-1; D: -
DNA: TGTGCCACCAGCAGAGTGGGAGATGGGCACAATGAGCAGTTCTTC; CDR3: CATSRVGDGHNEQFF; size: -; V: TRBV15; J: TRBJ2-1; D: -
DNA: TGTGCCTGGAGTGTCAATGAGCAGTTCTTC; CDR3: CAWSVNEQFF; size: -; V: TRBV30; J: TRBJ2-1; D: -
DNA: TGTGCCAGCAGTGGAAGAAGCGGGGGGGCCTCCTACAATGAGCAGTTCTTC; CDR3: CASSGRSGGASYNEQFF; size: once; V: TRBV12-3/TRBV12-4; J: TRBJ2-1; D: TRBD2
DNA: TGTGCCAGCAGCCAAGTTGGAAGGGGGTATCTCGATGAGCAGTTCTTC; CDR3: CASSQVGRGYLDEQFF; size: -; V: TRBV3-1; J: TRBJ2-1; D: -
DNA: TGTGCCATCAGTGAACTGGTTAATGAAAAACTGTTTTTT; CDR3: CAISELVNEKLFF; size: few; V: TRBV10-3; J: TRBJ1-4; D: -
DNA: TGTGCCAGCAGCACGGACAGGGGGCTTTACACCGGGGAGCTGTTTTTT; CDR3: CASSTDRGLYTGELFF; size: few; V: TRBV7-9; J: TRBJ2-2; D: TRBD1
DNA: TGCAGCGTTGAAGAAGAAGGGACAGAGTATGGCTACACCTTC; CDR3: CSVEEEGTEYGYTF; size: many; V: TRBV29-1; J: TRBJ1-2; D: TRBD1